This paragraph covers one TCR beta chain sequence. Its cognate antigen is unknown. The record originates from a study of T cell responses to AZD1222 COVID-19 vaccine. Study findings and constraints: The sample set comprised mostly white British donors with more females, and clonal diversity was possibly underestimated.

V lost 1 base and J lost 13, with 19 bases in between. Germline CDR1 and CDR2: SGHTA and FQGTGA. This CDR3 contains 14 residues. Assay used: immunoSEQ multiplex PCR; TCRdb lists only in-frame clones, some missing. This table holds approximately 110,000 clones, less than 90% found once. The sequencing here drew on peripheral blood, taken on day 0 of AZD1222 vaccination. The rearrangement links TRBV7-3 to TRBJ1-2; the D is unclear. The clonotype originates from an adult in good health. CDR3 nucleotide sequence: TGTGCCAGCAGCTTAAAGGGATCCGCGGACCAGGTCACCTTC. It specifies CASSLKGSADQVTF. Complete variable domain (other parts from reference TRBV7-3 and TRBJ1-2): GAGVSQTPSNKVTEKGKYVELRCDPISGHTALYWYRQSLGQGPEFLIYFQGTGAADDSGLPNDRFFAVRPEGSVSTLKIQRTERGDSAVYLCASSLKGSADQVTFGSGTRLTVV.